The 11 T cell receptor beta chains below all came from one sample that was sequenced in a study of HIV-infected patients and healthy controls (dated by TCRdb to 2013 to 2014). The library was obtained by 5' RACE. TCRdb lists the instrument as Illumina MiSeq. Through fastp at Q25 and MiXCR, TCRdb rebuilt clones from the public reads, retaining in-frame beta chains. Each entry merges the rows of one CDR3 protein and shows their most common DNA and genes. The sample yields about 64,000 distinct CDR3 sequences; 15% to 20% were counted once. Of the sample, around 1.4% is held by the ten largest clones. Input material: CD4+ T cells from blood. These receptors were taken from a human donor in good health.

The chain's CDR3 is CASSSLRQGGGNNQPQHF. CDR3 coding DNA: TGTGCCAGCAGCTCCCTGAGACAGGGGGGGGGGAACAATCAGCCCCAGCATTTT. This rearrangement joins TRBV7-2 to TRBJ1-5, with 9 bases aligning to TRBD1. CDR1 and CDR2 from the germline V gene are SGHTA and FQGNSA. Trimming at V came to 4 bases and at J to 3 bases, leaving 13 bases not matched to a gene. The CDR3 runs to 18 residues.

The V and J genes are TRBV12-3 or TRBV12-4 and TRBJ1-2; TRBD1 agrees at 7 bases. V was clipped by 5 bases and J by 4 bases; unmatched bases: 4. The CDR3 is 13 amino acids. CDR3: CASSPDRSYGYTF. CDR3 in DNA: TGTGCCAGCAGTCCGGACAGGAGCTATGGCTACACCTTC.

This clonotype has ten or more counts. This chain joins TRBV5-1 and TRBJ1-2, with a possible D match to TRBD1 (5 bases). The CDR3 length is 15 residues. Germline CDR1 is SGHRS and CDR2 is YFSETQ. V lost 1 base and J lost 4, with 14 bases in between. This chain's CDR3 is CASSLPEGTAYGYTF. CDR3 nucleotides: TGCGCCAGCAGCTTGCCAGAGGGGACGGCCTATGGCTACACCTTC. Together with reference TRBV5-1 and TRBJ1-2, the CDR3 gives the full variable domain: KAGVTQTPRYLIKTRGQQVTLSCSPISGHRSVSWYQQTPGQGLQFLFEYFSETQRNKGNFPGRFSGRQFSNSRSEMNVSTLELGDSALYLCASSLPEGTAYGYTFGSGTRLTVV.

The chain links TRBV2 to TRBJ2-1; 9 bases line up with TRBD1. The CDR3 runs 15 residues. Germline V CDR1 and CDR2: SNHLY, FYNNEI. The ends lost 4 bases at V and 8 bases at J; junction bases unmatched: 9. The DNA of the CDR3 is TGTGCCAGCAGTGCAATTGGACAGGGGATCGATGAGCAGTTCTTC. This gives the protein CASSAIGQGIDEQFF. Looking up the rest from reference TRBV2 and TRBJ2-1 gives the full variable domain: EPEVTQTPSHQVTQMGQEVILRCVPISNHLYFYWYRQILGQKVEFLVSFYNNEISEKSEIFDDQFSVERPDGSNFTLKIRSTKLEDSAMYFCASSAIGQGIDEQFFGPGTRLTVL.

This clonotype was seen a single time. This chain links TRBV12-3 or TRBV12-4 with TRBJ1-2; tentative D call: TRBD1 (5 bases). The CDR3 loop spans 14 amino acids. Trimming pared 2 bases from V and 7 bases from J, leaving 14 bases between. In DNA form, the CDR3 reads TGTGCCAGCAGTTTACCCAGGGTTTATTCTGGCTACACCTTC. It is translated as CASSLPRVYSGYTF.

This clonotype came up many times. V is TRBV29-1 and J is TRBJ2-7; 7 bases map to TRBD1. CDR3 length equals 13 residues. The ends lost 6 bases at V and 2 bases at J; junction bases unmatched: 7. Germline loops: CDR1 SQVTM, CDR2 ANQGSEA. The CDR3 sequence: CSVKGQYAYEQYF. Here the CDR3 DNA reads TGCAGCGTCAAGGGACAGTATGCCTACGAGCAGTACTTC.

In this sample, this clonotype turned up many times. The chain is built from TRBV30 and TRBJ2-7; either TRBD1 or TRBD2 may supply D (5 bases each). This CDR3 comprises 14 residues. Germline V CDR1 and CDR2: GTSNPN, SVGIG (reference sequence). Deletions cut 2 bases from V and 3 bases from J, with 14 bases between. CDR3 sequence: CAWSPGTAVYEQYF. CDR3 DNA: TGTGCCTGGAGTCCCGGGACGGCGGTCTACGAGCAGTACTTC. The full variable domain, with the rest looked up from reference TRBV30 and TRBJ2-7, is SQTIHQWPATLVQPVGSPLSLECTVEGTSNPNLYWYRQAAGRGLQLLFYSVGIGQISSEVPQNLSASRPQDRQFILSSKKLLLSDSGFYLCAWSPGTAVYEQYFGPGTRLTVT.

This clonotype was detected ten times or more. The chain links TRBV6-5 to TRBJ2-7, with 10 bases identical to TRBD2. Trimming cost V 6 bases and J 0 bases; bases outside gene matches: 8. From germline, CDR1 is MNHEY and CDR2 SVGAGI. There are 16 residues in the CDR3. The CDR3 reads CASSQGLAGVSYEQYF. CDR3 nucleotides: TGTGCCAGCAGCCAGGGGCTAGCGGGGGTCTCCTACGAGCAGTACTTC.

This clonotype was seen more than once but under ten times. The chain employs TRBV7-2 and TRBJ1-3, with TRBD1 identical over 9 bases. The V gene end was trimmed by 3 bases and the J gene end by 3 bases; junction bases not matched to a gene: 9. The CDR3 has 17 amino acids. The germline V gene encodes CDR1 SGHTA and CDR2 FQGNSA. CDR3 DNA sequence: TGTGCCAGCAGCTTTTCCCTAACAGGGGGCAGTGGAAACACCATATATTTT. It codes for CASSFSLTGGSGNTIYF.

This clonotype has a count of ten or more. The chain employs TRBV28 and TRBJ2-5, with D possibly being TRBD1 (6 bases). Deletions cut 4 bases from V and 3 bases from J, with 9 bases between. Germline V CDR1 and CDR2: MDHEN, SYDVKM. This CDR3 has 13 residues. This CDR3 reads CASSSPGEETQYF. The CDR3 DNA reads as TGTGCCAGCAGTTCCCCAGGGGAAGAGACCCAGTACTTC. Based on the CDR3 plus reference TRBV28 and TRBJ2-5, the full variable domain is DVKVTQSSRYLVKRTGEKVFLECVQDMDHENMFWYRQDPGLGLRLIYFSYDVKMKEKGDIPEGYSVSREKKERFSLILESASTNQTSMYLCASSSPGEETQYFGPGTRLLVL.

This sequence joins TRBV12-3 or TRBV12-4 and TRBJ1-4; D remains ambiguous. Trimming cost V 6 bases and J 6 bases, with 14 bases left between them. The length of the CDR3 is 14 residues. The CDR3 protein is CASSPIETHEKLFF. The CDR3 DNA follows: TGTGCCAGCAGCCCCATAGAGACACATGAAAAACTGTTTTTT.